This T cell receptor (beta chain) is drawn from a study of cytomegalovirus exposure and HLA in healthy donors. Study-wide results and caveats: Looking again later, the authors saw that most CMV-associated TCR beta chains seemed HLA-restricted. For most TCR beta V segments, an earlier analysis put the productive rate at about 90% or about 30% of the time.

Per the germline V gene, CDR1 is SGHKS and CDR2 is YYEKEE (reference sequence). This CDR3 has 13 amino acids. The ends were cut back, 4 bases at V and 1 base at J, with 9 bases in the middle. This clone was seen more than once but under ten times. What it recognizes is unknown. With 60 Vbeta and 13 Jbeta primers, the PCR was carried out. The method was immunoSEQ multiplex PCR; TCRdb's version includes in-frame clones alone and lacks a portion of them. Of about 130,000 clones listed, about 64% are singletons. The sequence was obtained from a woman aged 40 to 50 in good health and CMV-seronegative. The specimen was PBMCs. The gene calls are TRBV5-5 and TRBJ2-7; maybe TRBD2 (6 bases). The CDR3 sequence is CASSLGSSYEQYF. In nucleotides, the CDR3 is TGTGCCAGCAGCCTCGGGAGTTCCTACGAGCAGTACTTC.